Shown below are 3 T cell receptor beta chains from a single sample sequenced in a study of blood T cell repertoires in COVID-19. The table came from immunoSEQ multiplex PCR; TCRdb's copy has only in-frame clones and leaves some out. The table lists 300,000 to 350,000 clones, around 87% of them singletons, with just under 6.5% in the top ten. Source material: peripheral blood. The receptor set was obtained from a woman between 45 and 65 years old with COVID-19, enrolled during active disease.

The rearrangement joins TRBV2 to TRBJ2-1, with D perhaps TRBD1 (6 bases). CDR1 is SNHLY, CDR2 FYNNEI, per germline. Trimming cost V 4 bases and J 3 bases, with 10 bases left between them. The CDR3 consists of 14 residues. The CDR3 is CASSGNRDYNEQFF. DNA of the CDR3: TGTGCCAGCAGTGGGAACAGGGACTACAATGAGCAGTTCTTC.

This chain uses TRBV6-2 or TRBV6-3 with TRBJ2-1; TRBD1 agrees at 8 bases. Per germline, CDR1 MNHEY and CDR2 SVGEGT. Trimming cost V 5 bases and J 5 bases; bases outside gene matches: 8. The CDR3 covers 15 residues. CDR3 sequence (DNA): TGTGCCAGCAGTAAGACAGGGGCGTCTCACAATGAGCAGTTCTTC. The encoded protein is CASSKTGASHNEQFF.

The chain links TRBV3-1 (or the pseudogene TRBV3-2) to TRBJ1-1; 12 bases align to TRBD1. V dropped 4 bases and J dropped 6; count of bases not matched to a gene: 6. CDR3 length: 15 residues. Germline loops: CDR1 LGHDT, CDR2 YNNKEL (reference sequence). CDR3: CASSPRDRGHAEAFF. CDR3 coding DNA: TGTGCCAGCAGCCCCCGGGACAGGGGGCACGCTGAAGCTTTCTTT.